This is a list of T cell receptor beta chains from one sample in a study of blood T cells in healthy people across ages. From the 5' RACE reads, TCRdb called clonotypes with MiXCR, one entry per CDR3 protein. The table includes approximately 810,000 distinct CDR3 sequences, 30% to 45% detected once. Sequenced sample: blood. These receptors were taken from a man aged 18 to 29 in good health. CDR3s include the opening cysteine and the closing phenylalanine or tryptophan. Where a row states a size, it is once, few, many or the class of an expanded clone; other rows omit it.

CDR3 protein | J gene | clone size | V gene
CASSGSWGTNEKLFF | TRBJ1-4 | . | TRBV9
CASSLVPGESYEQYF | TRBJ2-7 | many | TRBV5-1
CASSLVWNNEQFF | TRBJ2-1 | . | TRBV7-2
CASTHTGPNTEAFF | TRBJ1-1 | . | TRBV6-5
CASAESGSNQPQHF | TRBJ1-5 | . | TRBV5-1
CASSQLFLTGGQETQYF | TRBJ2-5 | few | TRBV4-1
CASSQGTGPLQETQYF | TRBJ2-5 | few | TRBV4-3
CAWSVRVPEAFF | TRBJ1-1 | . | TRBV30
CASRRDRGGFEGNEQFF | TRBJ2-1 | few | TRBV7-2
CASSLAGQDGPKYGYTF | TRBJ1-2 | few | TRBV7-9
CASSIPGLATDTQYF | TRBJ2-3 | few | TRBV5-4
CASSQWDRGMGNTEAFF | TRBJ1-1 | once | TRBV4-1
CASSYGTQGFDEQFF | TRBJ2-1 | . | TRBV6-2/TRBV6-3
CASTGEKGGYEQYF | TRBJ2-7 | . | TRBV2
CASSQVPGSIKETQYF | TRBJ2-5 | few | TRBV3-1
CASSFGQGLAYEQYF | TRBJ2-7 | few | TRBV7-3
CASTIAPGGDYGYTF | TRBJ1-2 | many | TRBV12-3/TRBV12-4
CASSLWNIGYTF | TRBJ1-2 | . | TRBV28
CASSQSTINHYNEQFF | TRBJ2-1 | many | TRBV7-9
CASSHPQRGTLTDTQYF | TRBJ2-3 | few | TRBV4-1
CASTYPAGNEQFF | TRBJ2-1 | . | TRBV6-6
CASGTSGGETQYF | TRBJ2-5 | few | TRBV12-3/TRBV12-4
CASSQVRFMGNEQYF | TRBJ2-7 | . | TRBV4-3
CASSLVPDSNYGYTF | TRBJ1-2 | . | TRBV7-2
CSARDSRSWNTEAFF | TRBJ1-1 | . | TRBV20-1
CASSSFGQPQETQYF | TRBJ2-5 | . | TRBV5-1
CASSQDPQGGTNEKLFF | TRBJ1-4 | many | TRBV4-2
CASSPTLFDQGTGELFF | TRBJ2-2 | . | TRBV12-3/TRBV12-4
CASSSPGQGRNTIYF | TRBJ1-3 | . | TRBV7-2
CASSPGAGKSADTQYF | TRBJ2-3 | few | TRBV12-3/TRBV12-4
CASGRQGAYNSPLHF | TRBJ1-6 | . | TRBV27
CASSRFQTGTGSREQYF | TRBJ2-7 | . | TRBV27
CSDRDEGRGLDTQYF | TRBJ2-3 | . | TRBV20-1
CASSLGGAGYYEQYF | TRBJ2-7 | few | TRBV7-2
CASRGTFQETQYF | TRBJ2-5 | many | TRBV27
CASRRQGTFIHGYTF | TRBJ1-2 | few | TRBV7-2
CSAPVGNEQYF | TRBJ2-5 | . | TRBV20-1
CASSQGYRTYSPLHF | TRBJ1-6 | . | TRBV3-1
CASGLGRPQHF | TRBJ1-5 | once | TRBV27
CASSHSSGGSDTQYF | TRBJ2-3 | many | TRBV7-2
CSARDIKQSLYNEQFF | TRBJ2-1 | few | TRBV20-1
CASSEWRERGSQETQFF | . | once | TRBV25-1
CATSRVFPGRMQGETQYF | TRBJ2-5 | . | TRBV15
CASALGGNQETQYF | TRBJ2-5 | few | TRBV10-3
CASSLRGKASVAFF | TRBJ1-1 | few | TRBV7-9
CSVVEGYNSPLHF | TRBJ1-6 | . | TRBV29-1
CASSPSGQGQYF | TRBJ2-5 | few | TRBV4-2
CASSSPRDRGLSDEQYF | TRBJ2-7 | few | TRBV6-2/TRBV6-3